This T cell receptor beta chain is drawn from a study of T cell responses to AZD1222 COVID-19 vaccine. The V end was cut by 6 bases, the J end by 0 bases, with 5 bases between. The CDR3 length is 11 residues. Germline assignment: CDR1 GTSNPN and CDR2 SVGIG (reference sequence). Findings of the study overall: Unmutated variant regions are reportedly targeted by nearly half of spike-specific TCRs.

This clone was counted a few times. What it recognizes is unknown. Repertoires were generated with immunoSEQ multiplex PCR, while TCRdb's copy carries only in-frame clones and drops some. The table shows 150,000 to 200,000 clones, with about 89% occurring only once. This clonotype was obtained from an adult in good health. This chain connects TRBV30 to TRBJ1-1; D unclear. Sequences were derived from peripheral blood, sampled on day 0 of AZD1222 vaccination. CDR3 DNA: TGTGCCTGTTATATGAACACTGAAGCTTTCTTT. It codes for CACYMNTEAFF. Full variable domain (rest looked up from reference TRBV30 and TRBJ1-1): SQTIHQWPATLVQPVGSPLSLECTVEGTSNPNLYWYRQAAGRGLQLLFYSVGIGQISSEVPQNLSASRPQDRQFILSSKKLLLSDSGFYLCACYMNTEAFFGQGTRLTVV.